The 10 T cell receptor beta chains below all came from one sample that was sequenced in a study of T cell responses to AZD1222 COVID-19 vaccine. Sequenced by immunoSEQ multiplex PCR; TCRdb stores in-frame clones only, minus some. The sample gives around 120,000 clones, 93% of which show up once; 4% to 6% is in the top ten. The source was peripheral blood, collected 28 days after the second AZD1222 dose. The receptors originated from an adult who received the AZD1222 COVID-19 vaccine.

This clone came up a few times. This sequence joins TRBV2 and TRBJ1-5; 7 bases align to TRBD1. CDR1 and CDR2 from the germline V gene are SNHLY and FYNNEI. The CDR3 extends over 14 amino acids. Trimming took 7 bases from V and 4 from J; bases not matched to a gene: 7. In DNA form, the CDR3 reads TGTGCCAGCAACCCGGGACAGCGAAATCAGCCCCAGCATTTT. Encoded protein: CASNPGQRNQPQHF.

J is TRBJ2-1 and V is TRBV2, with D possibly matching TRBD2 (5 bases). Germline values: CDR1 SNHLY, CDR2 FYNNEI. V was pared by 8 bases and J by 4 bases, with 30 bases between. The CDR3 is made up of 19 amino acids. CDR3 loop: CASQGGKRSQTGPYNEQFF. The CDR3 DNA reads TGTGCCAGCCAAGGAGGCAAGCGATCGCAAACTGGTCCGTACAATGAGCAGTTCTTC.

This clone was counted once. The CDR3 here is CASSVGQGDNSPLHF. DNA for the CDR3: TGTGCCAGCAGCGTCGGACAGGGAGATAATTCACCCCTCCACTTT. The chain uses TRBV9 and TRBJ1-6, with TRBD1 identical over 8 bases. The CDR3 length is 15 residues. The trim removed 2 bases at V and 5 bases at J, leaving 3 bases unmatched. Germline V gene data show CDR1 as SGDLS and CDR2 as YYNGEE.

This chain connects TRBV6-5 to TRBJ1-1; no definite D call. V was trimmed by 0 bases and J by 5 bases, leaving 13 bases between them. The CDR3 contains 15 residues. CDR1 and CDR2 from the germline V gene are MNHEY and SVGAGI. The CDR3 loop reads CASSYSLFEGTEAFF. CDR3 nucleotides: TGTGCCAGCAGTTACTCTTTGTTCGAGGGAACTGAAGCTTTCTTT.

V gene TRBV5-6 combines with J gene TRBJ1-6, with D unclear. CDR1 is SGHDT, CDR2 YYEEEE, per germline. The V end lost 3 bases, the J end lost 8 bases, and 21 bases lay between the germline ends. CDR3 length equals 17 residues. CDR3 protein: CASSSSSYVAWDSPLHF. CDR3 coding DNA: TGTGCCAGCAGCTCGTCCTCTTATGTGGCCTGGGATTCACCCCTCCACTTT.

The chain recombines TRBV18 with TRBJ2-1; D might be TRBD1 (5 bases). Trimming removed 2 bases at V and 8 bases at J, with 16 bases between. From germline, CDR1 is KGHSH and CDR2 LQKENI. CDR3 length: 15 residues. The CDR3 nucleotides are TGTGCCAGCTCACCATGGATGCTAGGGGCAGATGAGCAGTTCTTC. Its translation: CASSPWMLGADEQFF.

The V and J genes are TRBV10-2 and TRBJ1-1; 9 bases are a match to TRBD1. The germline CDR1 and CDR2 sequences are WSHSY and SAAADI. With V trimmed by 6 bases and J by 0 bases, 5 bases remained unmatched. The CDR3 has 15 residues. CDR3 nucleotides: TGCGCCAGCAGAGCGAGGGACAGGGTGAACACTGAAGCTTTCTTT. It is translated as CASRARDRVNTEAFF.

The rearrangement uses TRBV12-3 or TRBV12-4 and TRBJ2-5; 8 nucleotides align to TRBD2. V shed 4 bases, J shed 2 bases, and the junction held 0 bases outside the gene matches. The length of the CDR3 is 13 residues. The DNA for the CDR3 is TGTGCCAGCAGTTCTAGCGGGCAAGAGACCCAGTACTTC. It yields the protein CASSSSGQETQYF.

The chain recombines TRBV10-3 with TRBJ2-3, with D unclear. Germline loops: CDR1 ENHRY, CDR2 SYGVKD. The CDR3 extends over 11 amino acids. Trimming cost V 10 bases and J 5 bases, with 10 bases left between them. CDR3 in amino acids: CATSPGDTQYF. The DNA for the CDR3 is TGTGCCACTTCCCCCGGAGATACGCAGTATTTT.

The V gene is TRBV7-6, the J gene TRBJ1-2, with TRBD1 matching over 7 bases. Per germline, CDR1 SGHVS and CDR2 FNYEAQ. The CDR3 has 13 residues. Trimming cost V 8 bases and J 5 bases; bases outside gene matches: 8. The DNA of the CDR3 is TGTGCCAGCGGAGGGGGACAGTCTTATGGCTACACCTTC. Protein sequence: CASGGGQSYGYTF.